These 2 T cell receptor beta chains share one sample of origin, sequenced in a study of cytomegalovirus exposure and HLA in healthy donors. Primers for the PCR totalled 60 Vbeta and 13 Jbeta. Some clones are missing from TCRdb's copy, which holds only in-frame ones; the method was immunoSEQ multiplex PCR. The sample comprises roughly 100,000 clones, 73% of which are singletons, and less than 4% rests with the top ten. Sequencing was done on a sample of PBMCs. These receptors all come from a man between 40 and 49 years old in good health and CMV-seronegative.

The chain couples TRBV5-1 to TRBJ2-7; TRBD1 aligns across 10 bases. The CDR3 sequence is 19 residues long. Losses at the gene ends were 4 bases for V and 1 base for J; bases not matched to a gene: 17. CDR1 and CDR2 (germline): SGHRS, YFSETQ. The CDR3 DNA reads as TGCGCCAGCAGCCGGGGCCCGCCTACCGGGACAGGGGATTCCTACGAGCAGTACTTC. Encoded protein: CASSRGPPTGTGDSYEQYF.

The gene calls are TRBV11-3 and TRBJ2-1; D is undetermined. The V and J ends lost 5 bases and 0 bases respectively, with 11 bases between them. The CDR3 sequence is 15 residues long. Germline CDR1 is SGHNT and CDR2 is YENEEA. This CDR3 is CASSQTSYSYNEQFF. CDR3 nucleotides: TGTGCCAGCAGCCAGACATCTTACTCCTACAATGAGCAGTTCTTC.